This TCR beta chain appears in the sequencing data of a study of T cells after yellow fever vaccination. Comment on this clonotype: Its target is unknown.

Study-wide points: Abundant clonotypes (contaminants from the bulk population) could be present in FACS-sorted repertoires. A faster peak, day 5 versus 15, was reached by the weaker secondary response.

It was through 5'RACE template switching that TCR cDNA was made, with a universal primer site and UMIs added. TCRdb re-derived calls from the 5' RACE reads in MiXCR, one entry per CDR3 protein. Found here are some 320,000 distinct CDR3 sequences, about 10% of them singletons; the top ten hold approximately 3%. The CDR3 totals 13 residues. The trim removed 2 bases at V and 11 bases at J, leaving 9 bases unmatched. The germline gives CDR1 DFQATT, CDR2 SNEGSKA (reference sequence). The receptor comes from a man between 18 and 29 years old who received the YFV17D yellow fever vaccine. The rearrangement links TRBV20-1 to TRBJ1-1; 9 nucleotides line up with TRBD1. The specimen was CD4+ T cells sorted from PBMCs, collected 45 days after the yellow fever booster vaccination. The CDR3 DNA sequence: TGCAGTGCTAGAACCGGGACAGGGCTTGGGGCTTTCTTT. Its protein product is CSARTGTGLGAFF.